Given below is one T cell receptor beta chain in context. Germline lookup yields CDR1 MNHEY and CDR2 SVGAGI. This CDR3 contains 12 residues. Trimming cost V 8 bases and J 5 bases, with 12 bases left between them. This sample is part of a study of blood T cell repertoires in COVID-19. The method was immunoSEQ multiplex PCR; TCRdb's version includes in-frame clones alone and lacks a portion of them. The sample consists of about 310,000 clones, 80% to 90% of them appearing once. The rearrangement joins TRBV6-5 to TRBJ1-2; the D gene is possibly TRBD1 (6 bases). This receptor was identified in a man between 50 and 59 years old with active or convalescent COVID-19. Sequencing used peripheral blood. In DNA, the CDR3 is TGTGCCAGCCATACGCAGGGGTATGGCTACACCTTC. Its protein product is CASHTQGYGYTF.